These 18 T cell receptor beta chains were sequenced from one sample in a study of response to subunit inactivated influenza vaccine. A single record per CDR3 protein comes from TCRdb applying MiXCR to the RT-PCR reads. The sample lists hundreds of thousands of distinct CDR3 sequences, approximately 14% occurring once. Sequencing used PBMCs from blood, obtained 12 days after vaccination. The receptor source for this set is a man aged 50-60 years who received an inactivated influenza vaccine.

This clonotype has only one observation. The gene calls are TRBV18 and TRBJ2-1; D is unclear. Germline CDR1 KGHSH, CDR2 LQKENI. The CDR3 contains 13 residues. Trimming removed 3 bases from V and 5 bases from J, with 8 bases in between. Written as DNA, the CDR3 is TGTGCCAGCTCACCCAACGTCCACAATGAGCAGTTCTTC. Protein product: CASSPNVHNEQFF. The full variable domain, in which reference TRBV18 and TRBJ2-1 provide the parts outside the CDR3, is NAGVMQNPRHLVRRRGQEARLRCSPMKGHSHVYWYRQLPEEGLKFMVYLQKENIIDESGMPKERFSAEFPKEGPSILRIQQVVRGDSAAYFCASSPNVHNEQFFGPGTRLTVL.

The V call is TRBV11-2, the J call TRBJ2-1; D gene ambiguous. The CDR3 covers 11 residues. Germline assignment: CDR1 SGHAT and CDR2 FQNNGV. Deletions cut 4 bases from V and 8 bases from J, with 6 bases between. CDR3 DNA: TGTGCCAGCAGCTCATCACATGAGCAGTTCTTC. It specifies CASSSSHEQFF.

This sequence joins TRBV7-2 and TRBJ1-5; unclear D gene. There are 16 residues in the CDR3. CDR1 and CDR2 (germline): SGHTA, FQGNSA. Between the trimmed V and J ends, which lost 1 base and 0 bases, there was a span of 10 bases. The CDR3, as DNA: TGTGCCAGCAGCTTAGTGGCCCTCAATAGCAATCAGCCCCAGCATTTT. Its protein is CASSLVALNSNQPQHF.

The J gene is TRBJ2-1, the V gene TRBV7-3; TRBD2 matches 11 bases. CDR1 is SGHTA and CDR2 is FQGTGA in the germline V gene. The CDR3 extends over 17 amino acids. With 5 bases clipped from V and 8 bases from J, the junction kept 14 bases outside the gene matches. This chain's CDR3 is CASSRSSGRLGIDEQFF. The CDR3 DNA reads as TGTGCCAGCAGCCGATCTAGCGGGAGGTTAGGAATCGATGAGCAGTTCTTC.

The rearrangement uses TRBV7-9 and TRBJ2-1, with TRBD2 matching 11 bases. The CDR3 spans 13 residues. Germline V gene data show CDR1 as SEHNR and CDR2 as FQNEAQ (reference sequence). V shed 11 bases and J 6 bases; nucleotides not matched to a gene: 6. CDR3 DNA sequence: TGTGCCGGAGGGACTAGCGGTCCCAATGAGCAGTTCTTC. This codes for CAGGTSGPNEQFF. Full variable domain (remainder filled in from reference TRBV7-9 and TRBJ2-1): DTGVSQNPRHKITKRGQNVTFRCDPISEHNRLYWYRQTLGQGPEFLTYFQNEAQLEKSRLLSDRFSAERPKGSFSTLEIQRTEQGDSAMYLCAGGTSGPNEQFFGPGTRLTVL.

This chain links TRBV20-1 with TRBJ2-7, with 13 bases identical to TRBD2. The V segment lost 6 bases and the J segment 1 base; nucleotides outside the gene matches: 9. This CDR3 region has 16 residues. Germline lookup yields CDR1 DFQATT and CDR2 SNEGSKA (reference sequence). The CDR3 DNA reads as TGCAGTGCCATTGGGACTAGCGGGGACATGTCCTACGAGCAGTACTTC. This sequence encodes CSAIGTSGDMSYEQYF.

The rearrangement links TRBV20-1 to TRBJ2-7; D is unclear. The CDR3 sequence is 12 residues long. Germline CDR1 reads DFQATT; CDR2 reads SNEGSKA (reference sequence). V was cut by 7 bases and J by 4 bases, with 14 bases left in between. The CDR3 DNA follows: TGCAGTGTCACTGGCGGTAAATACGAGCAGTACTTC. This gives the protein CSVTGGKYEQYF.

In its sample, this clonotype was seen many times. J is TRBJ2-3 and V is TRBV12-3 or TRBV12-4; D perhaps matches TRBD2 (5 bases). Trimming pared 5 bases from V and 0 bases from J, leaving 9 bases between. This CDR3 is built from 14 residues. The CDR3 spells CASSPAASTDTQYF. The DNA of the CDR3 is TGTGCCAGCAGTCCAGCGGCTAGCACAGATACGCAGTATTTT.

In this sample, this clonotype turned up a few times. The J gene is TRBJ2-7, the V gene TRBV20-1; 9 bases match TRBD1. Germline CDR1 DFQATT, CDR2 SNEGSKA (reference sequence). This CDR3 region has 15 residues. V gave up 6 bases and J gave up 0 bases; unmatched junction bases: 9. The CDR3 protein is CSAERTGDNSYEQYF. The CDR3 DNA sequence: TGCAGTGCCGAGCGGACAGGGGACAACTCCTACGAGCAGTACTTC.

The chain uses TRBV20-1 and TRBJ2-2, with 11 bases matching TRBD2. Germline loops: CDR1 DFQATT, CDR2 SNEGSKA (reference sequence). Trimming removed 5 bases from V and 3 bases from J; junction bases left unmatched: 14. The CDR3 sequence is 18 residues long. This chain's CDR3 is CSADVAGGPWSYTGELFF. The CDR3 region has the DNA TGCAGTGCTGACGTAGCGGGGGGGCCATGGTCGTACACCGGGGAGCTGTTTTTT.

This rearrangement joins TRBV11-2 to TRBJ1-6; 8 positions match TRBD1. The germline V gene has CDR1 SGHAT and CDR2 FQNNGV. This CDR3 is built from 15 residues. V shed 4 bases and J 10 bases; nucleotides not matched to a gene: 9. The CDR3 is CASSSTGTGGSPLHF. The CDR3 coding sequence is TGTGCCAGCAGCTCTACCGGGACAGGAGGCTCACCCCTCCACTTT.

The V and J genes are TRBV15 and TRBJ2-3; D gene unclear. Trimming removed 8 bases at V and 1 base at J, with 10 bases between. The CDR3 loop spans 13 amino acids. Germline V CDR1 and CDR2: LNHNV, YYDKDF (reference sequence). The CDR3 protein is CATGSFRTDTQYF. CDR3 nucleotides: TGTGCCACCGGTTCGTTTCGCACAGATACGCAGTATTTT.

This clonotype has a handful of counts. The chain is built from TRBV10-1 and TRBJ2-1; the match to TRBD2 covers 9 bases. This CDR3 contains 13 residues. Trimming took 7 bases from V and 15 from J; bases not matched to a gene: 13. Germline V gives CDR1 WNHNN, CDR2 SYGVQD (reference sequence). The chain's CDR3 is CASNSGGPGVMFF. DNA for the CDR3: TGCGCCAGCAACAGCGGGGGGCCGGGCGTTATGTTCTTC.

The chain has TRBV29-1 and TRBJ1-1; 11 nucleotides agree with TRBD1. Germline V gene lookup returns CDR1 SQVTM and CDR2 ANQGSEA. The CDR3 is made up of 14 amino acids. V gave up 7 bases and J gave up 4 bases; unmatched junction bases: 8. The DNA for the CDR3 is TGCAGCGGGGGACAGGGGGAGAGTTCCACTGAAGCTTTCTTT. It codes for CSGGQGESSTEAFF.

This clonotype was counted a few times. This chain uses TRBV5-6 with TRBJ1-1; weak D call: TRBD1 (5 bases). In germline, CDR1 is SGHDT, CDR2 YYEEEE. The germline V and J ends were trimmed by 5 bases and 4 bases, with 15 bases remaining between them. The CDR3 length is 14 residues. This CDR3 is CASRWGISGTEAFF. CDR3 DNA: TGTGCCAGCAGGTGGGGGATCTCGGGCACTGAAGCTTTCTTT.

This CDR3 reads CASSPLPWAMSTDTQYF. The CDR3 bases are TGTGCCAGCAGTCCACTCCCGTGGGCGATGAGCACAGATACGCAGTATTTT. The chain has TRBV6-1 and TRBJ2-3; no clear D gene. From germline, CDR1 is MNHNS and CDR2 SASEGT. V was clipped by 5 bases and J by 0 bases, with 18 bases between them. This CDR3 has 17 residues.

This clonotype was picked up many times. The rearrangement links TRBV7-2 to TRBJ1-3, with 10 bases fitting TRBD1. The CDR3 length is 15 residues. Germline CDR1 SGHTA, CDR2 FQGNSA. The J segment lost 8 bases and the V segment lost 3 bases, leaving 7 bases of the junction unmatched. The CDR3 spells CASSFEGQGRYTIYF. The CDR3 DNA reads TGTGCCAGCAGCTTCGAGGGACAGGGGAGGTACACCATATATTTT.

This chain links TRBV2 with TRBJ2-7, with TRBD1 identical over 12 bases. V was pared by 6 bases and J by 5 bases, with 2 bases of the junction left unmatched. CDR1 and CDR2 from the germline V gene are SNHLY and FYNNEI. CDR3 length: 13 residues. The CDR3 region has the DNA TGTGCCAGCAGGGGACAGGGGGCAAACGAGCAGTACTTC. Translated, it gives CASRGQGANEQYF.